The sequence of this T cell receptor (beta chain) was determined in a study of blood T cell repertoires in COVID-19. Study-wide context: Spain, Italy and the United States supplied samples that represented acute and convalescent COVID-19. From T cells, B-cell-depleted T cells, or PBMCs came the material, which was cDNA or gDNA.

The authors' processing: For nucleated cells, counts were estimated from reference gene primer amplification. Some clones are missing from TCRdb's copy, which holds only in-frame ones; the method was immunoSEQ multiplex PCR. D and trimming were read from the DNA, whereas the V and J calls and clone size are those reported in that table. The table includes about 59,000 clones, around 82% detected once. This TCR derives from a man in his 60s with acute or convalescent COVID-19. Source material: peripheral blood.

CDR3 coding DNA: TGTGCCGTCAGGACAGGGGCAGAGACCCAGTACTTC. This codes for CAVRTGAETQYF. The chain carries TRBV6-5 and TRBJ2-5, with TRBD1 identical over 9 bases. J gave up 4 bases and V 11 bases, and 5 bases lay outside the gene matches. Germline V CDR1 and CDR2: MNHEY, SVGAGI. The CDR3 consists of 12 residues.